Listed below are T cell receptor beta chains from one sample, sequenced in a study of blood T cell repertoires in COVID-19. Measured with immunoSEQ multiplex PCR; TCRdb has only the in-frame clones, and not every one. The sample holds 200,000 to 250,000 clones, 65% to 90% seen once. The material sequenced was PBMCs or T cells enriched from blood (not recorded which). These receptors originate from a woman aged 40-49 years with acute COVID-19. Each CDR3 is given with its conserved first and last residue. A D gene is named only where the DNA matches it firmly. The listing skips clone size in some rows; elsewhere it reads once, few, many or a size class.

CDR3 DNA	CDR3 protein	J gene	V gene	CDR3 length	D gene	clone size
TGTGCCAGCAGCAACACCGAGGGACTAGCGGAATATATCTCCTACAATGAGCAGTTCTTC	CASSNTEGLAEYISYNEQFF	TRBJ2-1	TRBV13	20	TRBD2	NA
TGTGCCAGCAGCGTAGTCATTTGTAGCCTCCCGCAATACTACGAGCAGTACTTC	CASSVVICSLPQYYEQYF	TRBJ2-7	TRBV9	18	NA	NA
TGTGCCAGCAGTTCGGGACTAGCGGGAGGGTGGGGCACAGATACGCAGTATTTT	CASSSGLAGGWGTDTQYF	TRBJ2-3	TRBV2	18	TRBD2	NA
TGTGCCAGCAGCTGGCAGTCGTACAATGAGCAGTTCTTC	CASSWQSYNEQFF	TRBJ2-1	TRBV7-2	13	NA	NA
TGTGCCAGCAGTTACACCGGGACAGGGCAGGATGGCTACACCTTC	CASSYTGTGQDGYTF	TRBJ1-2	TRBV11-1	15	TRBD1	NA
TGTGCCAGCAGCCGGAGGACTAGCGGGGGAGATACGCAGTATTTT	CASSRRTSGGDTQYF	TRBJ2-3	TRBV5-6	15	TRBD2	few
TGCGCCAGCAGCTTGCTTTTGGCATCGAACACCGGGGAGCTGTTTTTT	CASSLLLASNTGELFF	TRBJ2-2	TRBV5-1	16	NA	NA
TGTGCCAGCAGTCTCTCAGGGGGCGCGATCCCCGGGGAGCTGTTTTTT	CASSLSGGAIPGELFF	TRBJ2-2	TRBV27	16	TRBD1	NA
TGTGCCAGCAGTTTAGGACAGAAAGCTTTCTTT	CASSLGQKAFF	TRBJ1-1	TRBV28	11	NA	NA
TGCGCCAGCAGCCCCGGACAGTTCTCCTACGAGCAGTACTTC	CASSPGQFSYEQYF	TRBJ2-7	TRBV4-3	14	NA	few
TGTGCCAGCAGCTTACCCACGACAGGGGCGCTCAGGGAGCAGTACTTC	CASSLPTTGALREQYF	TRBJ2-7	TRBV7-9	16	TRBD1	NA
TGTGCCAGCACTAGGGGGCTTGGTGAAAAACTGTTTTTT	CASTRGLGEKLFF	TRBJ1-4	TRBV28	13	TRBD1	NA
TGTGCCACCAGTGAACCGGGGTCAGGTCAGCCCCAGCATTTT	CATSEPGSGQPQHF	TRBJ1-5	TRBV24-1	14	NA	few
TGTGCCAGCAGCCAAGACAGGTTGAACACTGAAGCTTTCTTT	CASSQDRLNTEAFF	TRBJ1-1	TRBV3-1/TRBV3-2	14	NA	NA
TGCAGCGCCGGGACAGGATTTTACGAGCAGTACTTC	CSAGTGFYEQYF	TRBJ2-7	TRBV29-1	12	TRBD1	NA
TGTGCCAGTGGGACTAGCTGGGGTGAGCAGTTCTTC	CASGTSWGEQFF	TRBJ2-1	TRBV2	12	TRBD2	NA
TGTGCCAGCACCCCCGGACAGTCATCCCACGCCGGGGAGCTGTTTTTT	CASTPGQSSHAGELFF	TRBJ2-2	TRBV9	16	NA	NA
TGTGCCACCAGTGATTTGACGGGAGGTAGAACCGGGGAGCTGTTTTTT	CATSDLTGGRTGELFF	TRBJ2-2	TRBV24-1	16	TRBD2	NA
TGTGCCAGCTCACGGGCTAGCGGGAGTGGGAATGAGCAGTTCTTC	CASSRASGSGNEQFF	TRBJ2-1	TRBV19	15	TRBD2	few
TGTGCCAGCAGCTTAAGGGGGCCCGTAGCTTTCTTT	CASSLRGPVAFF	TRBJ1-1	TRBV11-2	12	TRBD1	NA
TGTGCCAGCAGTTTTGGGGCAAGGAACACTGAAGCTTTCTTT	CASSFGARNTEAFF	TRBJ1-1	TRBV27	14	NA	NA
TGTGCCACCAGCAACCCACTAGCGGGCACAGATACGCAGTATTTT	CATSNPLAGTDTQYF	TRBJ2-3	TRBV15	15	TRBD2	once
TGTGCCAGCAGCAAACTGACTAGCGGGAGACGCGAGCAGTACTTC	CASSKLTSGRREQYF	TRBJ2-7	TRBV11-3	15	TRBD2	NA
TGCGCCAGCAGCTTGGCCCCGGGTGGGGCCAACGTCCTGACTTTC	CASSLAPGGANVLTF	TRBJ2-6	TRBV5-1	15	NA	NA
TGTGCCAGCAGCACCGGACTAGTCCGCACCGGGGAGCTGTTTTTT	CASSTGLVRTGELFF	TRBJ2-2	TRBV5-6	15	TRBD2	NA
TGTGCCAGCAGCCAAGAGACCCTAGACACCGGGGAGCTGTTTTTT	CASSQETLDTGELFF	TRBJ2-2	TRBV3-1/TRBV3-2	15	NA	NA
TGTGCCAGTGGTACGGAGGGGGCGTATAATGGCTACACCTTC	CASGTEGAYNGYTF	TRBJ1-2	TRBV19	14	TRBD1	NA
TGTGCCACCCGACAGGGGCCTTACTATGGCTACACCTTC	CATRQGPYYGYTF	TRBJ1-2	TRBV28	13	TRBD1	NA